This T cell receptor beta chain was identified during a study of technical replicates of blood from a few donors. Repertoires were generated with immunoSEQ multiplex PCR, while TCRdb's copy carries only in-frame clones and drops some. This table holds roughly 72,000 clones, roughly 93% found once. Unmatched junction bases numbered 4, after V lost 1 base and J lost 6 bases. This CDR3 region has 15 residues. Germline V gives CDR1 LNHDA, CDR2 SQIVND (reference sequence). This TCR came from a human donor in good health. J is TRBJ1-5 and V is TRBV19; 9 bases align to TRBD1. The specimen was T cells isolated from PBMCs. The DNA for the CDR3 is TGTGCCAGTAGTATAGGGGACAGGGTGGGTCAGCCCCAGCATTTT. Translated: CASSIGDRVGQPQHF.